This T cell receptor beta chain was documented in a study of beta chain features in type 1 diabetes. Turning to the study itself: Cell yields, age and gender were similar between patients and healthy donors.

Via CD45RO/CCR7/CD25/CD127/CD95/CD27, cells of the CD4+ naive, central memory, regulatory and stem cell-like memory subsets were sorted. Trimming took 2 bases from V and 0 from J, leaving 11 bases between them. In germline, CDR1 is LNHNV, CDR2 YYDKDF (reference sequence). The CDR3 is made up of 16 amino acids. To note about this clone: What it binds is unknown.

Every isolated RNA sample was fully reverse transcribed, so sequencing captured expressed TCRB transcripts. Some clones are missing from TCRdb's copy, which holds only in-frame ones; the method was immunoSEQ multiplex PCR. There are approximately 600,000 clones in the sample; 12% occur only once, and more than 0.1% lies in the top ten. Study findings and constraints: Type 1 diabetes patients had TCRB CDR3s that were shorter (moderately but significantly so) in all four CD4+ subsets.

The chain carries TRBV15 and TRBJ2-1, with D perhaps matching TRBD1 (5 bases). The sample was naive CD4+ T cells from blood. This clonotype was obtained from a man aged 30 to 45 with type 1 diabetes. CDR3 in amino acids: CATSRRGASSYNEQFF. In nucleotides, the CDR3 is TGTGCCACCAGCAGAAGGGGCGCGAGCTCCTACAATGAGCAGTTCTTC. The full variable domain, with the rest looked up from reference TRBV15 and TRBJ2-1, is DAMVIQNPRYQVTQFGKPVTLSCSQTLNHNVMYWYQQKSSQAPKLLFHYYDKDFNNEADTPDNFQSRRPNTSFCFLDIRSPGLGDTAMYLCATSRRGASSYNEQFFGPGTRLTVL.